This TCR beta chain stems from a study of beta chain features in type 1 diabetes (dated by TCRdb to 2017 to 2018). Some background on the complete study: No differences in mean age, gender distribution, total cell number or subset yield were found between patients and healthy donors. Across all samples, 107,917,701 sorted cells were examined, and cell number per subset correlated strongly with RNA yield. In the study, TCRB repertoires of sorted circulating CD4+ T cell subsets from recently diagnosed type 1 diabetes patients were compared with those of matched healthy donors. Whereas all 30 or so donors provided naive and central memory subsets, regulatory and stem cell-like memory subsets were isolated from just 8 patients and about eight healthy donors.

The sample holds a few counts of this clone. The antigen it recognizes is unknown. No base quality values were provided; no much bigger clone lies one nucleotide off. The entire isolated RNA was reverse transcribed using the High Capacity cDNA Reverse Transcription Kit, and thus expressed TCRB transcripts were sequenced. Naive, central memory and regulatory T cell samples underwent deep immunoSEQ sequencing, averaging roughly 3.3 million total reads per sample. Sorted cells were lysed in RLT buffer, and RNA was extracted using DNase-treated RNeasy Micro or Mini kits according to cell number. Each cell subset was processed on its own to prevent cross-contamination, while patient and healthy donor samples were processed together. The immunoSEQ multiplex PCR was used to amplify TCRB sequences from cDNA, yielding 87-bp fragments that span the CDR3 region. Amplicons were sequenced on the Illumina HiSeq platform. Turning to the authors' computational methods: PCR bias was computationally corrected using synthetic template baselines, reads within Hamming distance 2 were collapsed, and singletons that could not be merged were discarded. Reads were aligned against IMGT to assign V, D and J genes, CDR3 length and insertions or deletions at six rearrangement sites. Within each subset, clonotype counts were normalized to sorted cell number, and only after that were true diversity and Gini coefficients computed with the tcR R package. The overlap coefficient, calculated on TCRB nucleotide sequences, was used to measure repertoire sharing. The source is immuneACCESS, and TCRdb retained only in-frame sequences with V and J called. Part of the clones is not carried over; for the studies checked, unresolved V genes explain less than half of this, and the remainder is unexplained. The V and J calls and clone size come from that table; D and trimming were worked out from the DNA. This sample lists 160,000 or so clones; 6.5% to 10% were detected once. The ten largest account for over 0.5% of the sample.

From each donor, a single peripheral blood sample of 100 to 150 mL on average was drawn into heparinised tubes. A BD FACSAria II was used to sort naive, central memory, regulatory and stem cell-like memory CD4+ T cells with a panel that included CD45RO, CCR7, CD25, CD127, CD95 and CD27. Purity was above 98% for every sorted population. PBMCs were isolated right away by Lymphoprep density gradient centrifugation and were stained directly, without culture. So that batch effects would be minimized, each experiment stained and sorted samples in pairs, pairing one healthy donor with one patient. CDR1 KGHSH and CDR2 LQKENI are derived from the germline V gene. The CDR3 has 13 amino acids, counting the end cysteine and phenylalanine. Only the CDR3 DNA stays, 39 bases, in frame from base 1. From V the trimming removes 4 bases and from J it removes 2 bases, while the gene matches leave 1 base of the junction unaccounted for.

Overall study results and their limits: In all four CD4+ subsets, TCRB CDR3 length was moderately but significantly shorter in type 1 diabetes patients. Naive, central memory and regulatory TCRB repertoires appeared to be more similar among patients than among healthy donors. Because cDNA was sequenced instead of genomic DNA, highly expressing activated cells could be over-represented, though the groups showed no difference in activation or CD3 levels. Because small numbers of individuals were included in the HLA sub-analyses, any influence of HLA type on TCRB rearrangement was left unresolved. Shorter templates might have been favored by PCR, but patient and control samples were amplified and corrected together, so both groups would have been affected equally by any skew. Fewer insertions and more nucleotide deletions at VDJ recombination sites were observed in patients with type 1 diabetes, implying thymic rearrangement abnormalities.

This clonotype was sampled from a woman between 18 and 29 years old with type 1 diabetes. The chain was built from TRBV18 and TRBJ2-7, with 8 bases aligning to TRBD1. The sample was central memory CD4+ T cells from blood. The DNA reads as follows: TGTGCCAGCTCACGACAGGGGACCTACGAGCAGTACTTC. This encodes CASSRQGTYEQYF. Beyond the CDR3, the reference TRBV18 and TRBJ2-7 genes provide the residues; the full variable domain reads: NAGVMQNPRHLVRRRGQEARLRCSPMKGHSHVYWYRQLPEEGLKFMVYLQKENIIDESGMPKERFSAEFPKEGPSILRIQQVVRGDSAAYFCASSRQGTYEQYFGPGTRLTVT.